This T cell receptor (beta chain) was sequenced during a study of blood T cell repertoires in COVID-19. Turning to the study itself: Spain, Italy and the United States supplied samples that represented acute and convalescent COVID-19. T cells, B-cell-depleted T cells, or PBMCs provided the cDNA or gDNA that served as material.

The CDR3 spans 14 residues. Germline loops: CDR1 SGHTA, CDR2 FQGTGA. Trimming cost V 2 bases and J 2 bases, with 9 bases left between them. The method was immunoSEQ multiplex PCR; TCRdb's version includes in-frame clones alone and lacks a portion of them. The repertoire holds tens of thousands of clones, with 80% to 95% as singletons. The chain has TRBV7-3 and TRBJ1-1; tentative D call: TRBD1 (6 bases). The clonotype was recovered from a woman older than 75 with acute or convalescent COVID-19. What was sequenced was peripheral blood. Written as DNA, the CDR3 is TGTGCCAGCAGCTTACAGGGGCCCAACACTGAAGCTTTCTTT. This codes for CASSLQGPNTEAFF.